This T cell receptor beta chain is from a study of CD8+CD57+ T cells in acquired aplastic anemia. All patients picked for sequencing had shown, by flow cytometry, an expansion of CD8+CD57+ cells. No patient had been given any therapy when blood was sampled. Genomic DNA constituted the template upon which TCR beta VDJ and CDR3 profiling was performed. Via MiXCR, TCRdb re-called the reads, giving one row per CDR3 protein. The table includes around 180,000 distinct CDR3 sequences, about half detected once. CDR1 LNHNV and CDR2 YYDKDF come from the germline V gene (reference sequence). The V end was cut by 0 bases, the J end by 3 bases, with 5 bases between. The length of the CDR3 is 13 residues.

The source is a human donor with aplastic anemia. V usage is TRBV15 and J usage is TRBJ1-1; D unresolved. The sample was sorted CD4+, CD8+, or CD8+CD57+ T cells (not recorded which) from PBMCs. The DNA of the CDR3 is TGTGCCACCAGCAGAGATTGGGACACTGAAGCTTTCTTT. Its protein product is CATSRDWDTEAFF.